This TCR beta chain is drawn from a study of blood T cells in healthy people across ages (dated by TCRdb to between 2014 and 2016). Context from the whole study: In model experiments, roughly one uniquely barcoded TCR beta cDNA molecule per two T cells was captured by template switching. Four age groups were formed from the donors: young (average approximately 15 years), middle-aged (roughly 38), aged (about 62) and long-lived (less than 85). Using the same blood draw, the study looked at two additional independent replicas of 1 million unique cDNA reads for two donors, one aged 18 to 29 and the other aged 80 or older. Donors of different ages were randomly distributed across sequencing lanes to avoid experimental bias. The study measured age-related changes in TCR beta repertoire diversity using deep sequencing normalized with unique cDNA molecular identifiers. Summary of the overall study and its limitations: Estimates of total diversity from one million sequenced T cells were regarded as lower bounds and underestimates. Because the CMV infection status of the donors was unknown, age-related changes in expanded clonotypes may potentially have been confounded. There was a strong correlation between observed TCR beta diversity and the percentage of naive T cells measured by flow cytometry. Because profiling used bulk unsorted PBMCs, naive and antigen-experienced compartments could not be compared conclusively. Compared with the aged group, the long-lived group had more naive CD4+ T cells, fewer expanded clones and increased TCR diversity, suggesting age selection. As age increased, observed TCR beta diversity per million T cells dropped in a roughly linear way, and a significant reduction was already evident by age about 36.

Library prep was done by 5' RACE. Sequencer: Illumina HiSeq 2500. A second roughly 7 to 12 cycle PCR used a sample-barcoded 5' primer and a J-beta primer mix. A template-switch 5' adaptor carrying 12 random nucleotides introduced a unique molecular identifier onto each TCR beta cDNA molecule. Each sample yielded at least 3 million CDR3-containing paired-end reads. First-strand cDNA was synthesized from all RNA with the Mint cDNA synthesis kit, primed by a TRBC-specific oligonucleotide. Following uracil-DNA glycosylase treatment, all cDNA underwent a first 18-cycle PCR with the universal primers M1SS and BC2_uni_R. The study's own analysis went as follows. Normalization of each sample was performed by random selection of 1 million high-quality reads, each carrying a distinct molecular identifier. Reads sharing molecular identifiers were discarded rather than binned into consensus sequences. MiTCR, set to a Q25 quality threshold and the strictest error-elimination algorithm, was used for CDR3 identification, clonotype clustering and error correction. A nonparametric unseen species model with Euler transformation was used to estimate a lower bound on total TCR beta diversity. TCRdb reanalyzed the raw reads on its own, using fastp at Q25 for trimming and MiXCR for clone calling, and kept in-frame beta chains. Every distinct CDR3 protein forms one entry, paired with its most common genes and DNA. The V and J calls and clone size are TCRdb's, not the authors'. Here the sample has some 880,000 distinct CDR3 sequences; roughly 35% occur a single time. The ten largest make up 13% of the sample.

The donors were around 39 Caucasian individuals from Russia, aged 6 to 90 years, who were systemically healthy. Around 10 milliliters of peripheral blood were collected from each donor into EDTA-treated Vacutainer tubes. Ficoll-Paque density-gradient centrifugation was used to isolate PBMCs, with at least 7 million per sample. Trizol reagent was used to extract total RNA from the PBMCs, yielding at least 6 micrograms per sample. For every donor, flow cytometry on a PBMC aliquot measured the percentage of naive CD45RAhigh/CD27high T cells. With regard to this clonotype: The antigen this receptor binds is unknown. No much larger clone exists at a distance of one base, and base qualities are not known.

From cysteine to phenylalanine, the CDR3 is 14 amino acids long. The DNA shown is the 42-base CDR3, in frame from base 1. V and J are truncated by 5 bases and 4 bases respectively, leaving an intervening sequence of 15 bases. CDR1 and CDR2 (SNHLY, FYNNEI) derive from the germline V gene. The source material was blood. This TCR was recovered from a man younger than 35 in good health. The V and J segments used are TRBV2 and TRBJ2-7, with TRBD1 perhaps the D gene, on 6 matching bases. The DNA is as follows: TGTGCCAGCAGTCCCTCCCAGGGGACGTACGAGCAGTACTTC. Its protein is CASSPSQGTYEQYF.